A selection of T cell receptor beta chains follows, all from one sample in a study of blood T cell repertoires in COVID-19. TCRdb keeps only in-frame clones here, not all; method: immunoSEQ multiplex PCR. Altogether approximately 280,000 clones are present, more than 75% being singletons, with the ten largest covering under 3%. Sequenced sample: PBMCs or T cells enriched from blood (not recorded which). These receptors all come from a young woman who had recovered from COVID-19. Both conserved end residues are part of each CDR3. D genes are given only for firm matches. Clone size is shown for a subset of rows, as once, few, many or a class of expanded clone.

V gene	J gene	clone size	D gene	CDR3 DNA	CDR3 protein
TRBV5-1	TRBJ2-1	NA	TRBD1	TGCGCCAGCAGCTCTTGGACAGGGGCTATCTACAATGAGCAGTTCTTC	CASSSWTGAIYNEQFF
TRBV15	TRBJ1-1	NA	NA	TGTGCCACCAGCGGGGGACTGAAGAACACTGAAGCTTTCTTT	CATSGGLKNTEAFF
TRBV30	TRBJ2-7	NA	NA	TGTGCCTGGAGTAATGTGAGCGAGCAGTACTTC	CAWSNVSEQYF
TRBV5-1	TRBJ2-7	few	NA	TGCGCCAGCAGCATCAACAGGGGCGGGGGGAACGAGCAGTACTTC	CASSINRGGGNEQYF
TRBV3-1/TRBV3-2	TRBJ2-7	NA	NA	TGTGCCAGCAGCCTACTGTCATTCGTCGGCGGGGACCCCTACGAGCAGTACTTC	CASSLLSFVGGDPYEQYF
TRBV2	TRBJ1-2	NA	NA	TGTGCCAGCCTGGAGAGGGCAAACTATGGCTACACCTTC	CASLERANYGYTF
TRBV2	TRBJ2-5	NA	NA	TGTGCCAGCAGTGAAGCGCTTCTAGGGGCTGGGGAGACCCAGTACTTC	CASSEALLGAGETQYF
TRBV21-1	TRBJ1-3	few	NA	TGTGCCAGCAGCAAAGGAGGCCTCCATAGGGAGTGCTTT	CASSKGGLHRECF
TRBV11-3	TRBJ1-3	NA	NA	TGTGCCAGCTCTCCGGGAGCCCCGCCTGGAAACACCATATATTTT	CASSPGAPPGNTIYF
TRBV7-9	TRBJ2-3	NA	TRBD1	TGTGCCAGCAGCTTTGGACAGGGGGAGACAGATACGCAGTATTTT	CASSFGQGETDTQYF
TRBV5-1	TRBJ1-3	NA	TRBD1	TGCGCCAGCAGCTTAAGGGACAGGGAGGACACCATATATTTT	CASSLRDREDTIYF
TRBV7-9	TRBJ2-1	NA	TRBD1	TGTGCCAGCAGCCTCCGGGACAGAAGGCAGTTCTTC	CASSLRDRRQFF
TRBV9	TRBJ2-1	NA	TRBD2	TGTGCCAGCAGCGCTCTAGCGGGAGGGGATGAGCAGTTCTTC	CASSALAGGDEQFF
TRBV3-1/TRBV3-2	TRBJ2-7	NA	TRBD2	TGTGCCAGCAGCCCGAAAATGCCCTCTAGCGGGAAGAGCTACGAGCAGTACTTC	CASSPKMPSSGKSYEQYF
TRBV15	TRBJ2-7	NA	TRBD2	TGTGCCACCAGCAGAGGGGTTAGCGGGAATTACGAGCAGTACTTC	CATSRGVSGNYEQYF
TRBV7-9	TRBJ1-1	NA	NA	TGTGCCAGCAGCTTAGACTTTTCGGAGATTCTCGAAGCTTTCTTT	CASSLDFSEILEAFF
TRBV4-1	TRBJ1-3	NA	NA	TGCGCCAGCAGCCAAGAACGGACATCTGGAAACACCATATATTTT	CASSQERTSGNTIYF
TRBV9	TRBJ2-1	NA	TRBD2	TGTGCCAGCAGCGTAGGAACTAGCGGGGGGGAGCAGTTCTTC	CASSVGTSGGEQFF
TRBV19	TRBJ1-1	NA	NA	TGTGCCAGTAGTCAGCAGGGAAGATATACTGAAGCTTTCTTT	CASSQQGRYTEAFF
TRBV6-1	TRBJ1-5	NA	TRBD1	TGTGCCAGCAGTGAAGCATTTACAGGGGGACGACAGCCCCAGCATTTT	CASSEAFTGGRQPQHF
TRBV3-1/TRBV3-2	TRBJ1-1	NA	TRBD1	TGTGCCAGCAGCCCCTATCTAACGACAGGGGGCATGAACACTGAAGCTTTCTTT	CASSPYLTTGGMNTEAFF
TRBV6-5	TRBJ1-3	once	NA	TGTGCCAGCGGGACGGGAGCCTCTGGAAACACCATATATTTT	CASGTGASGNTIYF
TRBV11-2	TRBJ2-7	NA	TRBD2	TGTGCCAGCAGCTTTTCCCTAGCGGGGCCCTACGAGCAGTACTTC	CASSFSLAGPYEQYF
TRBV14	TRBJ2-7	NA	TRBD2	TGTGCCAGCAGCCAAGGACTAGCAGGGCTCGAGCAGTACTTC	CASSQGLAGLEQYF
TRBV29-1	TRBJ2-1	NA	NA	TGCAGCGTTGTCACCGAAGGCCGGGGGATGATGCAGTTCTTC	CSVVTEGRGMMQFF
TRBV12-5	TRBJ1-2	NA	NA	TGTGCTAGTGCCTTTGTTGCGGGGGGGAATTCGGGAGGCTACACCTTC	CASAFVAGGNSGGYTF
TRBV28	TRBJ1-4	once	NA	TGTGCCAGCAGTTTATCGGGGAATTACGAAAAACTGTTTTTT	CASSLSGNYEKLFF
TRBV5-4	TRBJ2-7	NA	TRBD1	TGTGCCAGCAGCCCCCGCACAGGGGCCCCCTACGAGCAGTACTTC	CASSPRTGAPYEQYF
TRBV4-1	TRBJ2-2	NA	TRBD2	TGCGCCAGCAGCCTGACTAGCCTATACACCGGGGAGCTGTTTTTT	CASSLTSLYTGELFF
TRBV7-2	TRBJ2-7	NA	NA	TGTGCCAGCAGCTTAGCAACCGGAGCCCACGAGCAGTACTTC	CASSLATGAHEQYF
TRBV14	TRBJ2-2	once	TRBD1	TGTGCCAGCAGCCCCTGGACAGGGAGGACCGGGGAGCTGTTTTTT	CASSPWTGRTGELFF
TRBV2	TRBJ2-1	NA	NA	TGTGCCACGCAGGGGGGACGCGGCCCGGGTGGTGAGCAGTTCTTC	CATQGGRGPGGEQFF
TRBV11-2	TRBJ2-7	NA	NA	TGTGCCAGCAGCTTAGAGGCCGAAAGCTCCTACGAGCAGTACTTC	CASSLEAESSYEQYF
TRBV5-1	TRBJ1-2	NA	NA	TGCGCCAGCAGACAACCGGGAGGGAGTCAGGGTGGCTACACCTTC	CASRQPGGSQGGYTF
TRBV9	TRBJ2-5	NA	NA	TGTGCCAGCAGCGGTAGAGGAGGGAGTGAGACCCAGTACTTC	CASSGRGGSETQYF
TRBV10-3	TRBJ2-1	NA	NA	TGTGCCATCACCCGTAATACAGGCCATGAGCAGTTCTTC	CAITRNTGHEQFF
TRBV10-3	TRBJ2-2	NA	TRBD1	TGTGCCATCAGGGGGACAGGGGACACCGGGGAGCTGTTTTTT	CAIRGTGDTGELFF
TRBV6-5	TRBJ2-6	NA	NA	TGTGCCAGCAGTTACTACGGGGAAGGGGCCAACGTCCTGACTTTC	CASSYYGEGANVLTF
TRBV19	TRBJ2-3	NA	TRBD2	TGTGCCAGTAGTCACGGGGGGGATACGCAGTATTTT	CASSHGGDTQYF
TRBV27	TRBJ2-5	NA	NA	TGTGCCAGCAGTTTGGACGGACAGAGCCAAGAGACCCAGTACTTC	CASSLDGQSQETQYF
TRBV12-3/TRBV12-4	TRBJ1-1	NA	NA	TGTGCCAGCAGTCCCAGGGGGAACACTGAAGCTTTCTTT	CASSPRGNTEAFF
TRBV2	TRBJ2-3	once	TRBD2	TGTGCCAGCAGTAAAAGGACTAGCGGTAGCACAGATACGCAGTATTTT	CASSKRTSGSTDTQYF
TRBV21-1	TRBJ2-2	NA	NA	TGTGCCAGCAAGAACAGGGGACCCACCGGGGAGCTGTTTTTT	CASKNRGPTGELFF
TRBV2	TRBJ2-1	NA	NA	TGTGCCAGCAGTGTTGACAACTACAATGAGCAGTTCTTC	CASSVDNYNEQFF
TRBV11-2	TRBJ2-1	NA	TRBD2	TGTGCCAGCAGCCCCGCGTCGGGAGGGAGCTCCTACAATGAGCAGTTCTTC	CASSPASGGSSYNEQFF
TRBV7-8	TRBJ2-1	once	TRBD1	TGTGCCAGCAGCTCTGGACAGGGGGCTAGGGCCAATGAGCAGTTCTTC	CASSSGQGARANEQFF
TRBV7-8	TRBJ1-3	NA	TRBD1	TGTGCCAGCAGCAGGACAGGGGTCAGCTTTGGAAACACCATATATTTT	CASSRTGVSFGNTIYF
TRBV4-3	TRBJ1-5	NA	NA	TGCGCCAGCAGCCAAGATTGGTATAGGAACAGGCCAAATCAGCCCCAGCATTTT	CASSQDWYRNRPNQPQHF
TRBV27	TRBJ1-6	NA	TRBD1	TGTGCCAGCAGTCCCCTCCCGGGACAGGGGTACCATAATTCACCCCTCCACTTT	CASSPLPGQGYHNSPLHF
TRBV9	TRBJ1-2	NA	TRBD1	TGTGCCAGCAGCGCAGGGGGCTTGAGGGCTAACTATGGCTACACCTTC	CASSAGGLRANYGYTF
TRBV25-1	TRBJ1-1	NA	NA	TGTGCCAGCCGCCAGGGTGGAGGGACTGAAGCTTTCTTT	CASRQGGGTEAFF
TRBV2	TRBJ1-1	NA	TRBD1	TGTGCCAGCAGTGAAGAGACAGGGCTGAACACTGAAGCTTTCTTT	CASSEETGLNTEAFF
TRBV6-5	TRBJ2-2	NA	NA	TGTGCCAGCAGTTATGCCGGGACTGTTTTTACCGGGGAGCTGTTTTTT	CASSYAGTVFTGELFF